This TCR beta chain derives from a study of response to subunit inactivated influenza vaccine. Study-wide points: New T cells are recruited in small numbers by each seasonal influenza vaccination, according to the authors' suggestion.

The V gene's germline CDR1 is MNHEY and CDR2 SVGAGI. CDR3 length: 15 amino acids. V gave up 4 bases and J gave up 1 base; unmatched junction bases: 5. There are many counts of this clonotype. The antigen is unknown. TCRdb reprocessed the RT-PCR reads with MiXCR, giving one entry per CDR3 protein. The table has 530,000 or so distinct CDR3 sequences, 12% to 15% seen once; the top ten hold 8.5% to 14%. This TCR derives from a man aged 45-65 years who received an inactivated influenza vaccine. The rearrangement links TRBV6-5 to TRBJ2-3, with 7 bases fitting TRBD1. Sequencing used PBMCs from blood, obtained approximately 13 days after vaccination. DNA for the CDR3: TGTGCCAGCAGTTCAACCGGGACAGGCACAGATACGCAGTATTTT. Its protein is CASSSTGTGTDTQYF.